This is a list of T cell receptor beta chains from one sample in a study of early T cells in non-severe SARS-CoV-2 infection. TCRdb processed the 5' RACE reads anew with MiXCR; each CDR3 protein has one entry. Among about 42,000 distinct CDR3 sequences listed, 6% to 7.5% were seen once. The sequencing sample was made of whole blood. These TCRs come from an adult who was a healthcare worker with PCR-confirmed SARS-CoV-2 infection or an uninfected control (not recorded which). Each CDR3 is given with its conserved first and last residue. D genes are given only for firm matches. Not every row has a clone size; where given, it reads once, few, many or a size class.

few	TRBJ1-2	TRBV12-3/TRBV12-4	-	TGTGCCAGCAGTTTAGTACCCAGGGGTGGCTACACCTTC	CASSLVPRGGYTF
-	TRBJ2-3	TRBV25-1	TRBD2	TGTGCCAGCAGTGAGGTCCTAGCGGGGGCTCTGGGCACAGATACGCAGTATTTT	CASSEVLAGALGTDTQYF
many	TRBJ2-1	TRBV14	-	TGTGCCAGCAGCCCCCGACGGGGGGCAGTTTACAATGAGCAGTTCTTC	CASSPRRGAVYNEQFF
many	TRBJ1-5	TRBV6-2/TRBV6-3	TRBD1	TGTGCCAGCAGCCCGACAGGGAGGGGCGTGGGCAATCAGCCCCAGCATTTT	CASSPTGRGVGNQPQHF
few	TRBJ2-1	TRBV10-2	TRBD2	TGCGCCAGCAGTTTAGCGGGGTCTGCCTACAATGAGCAGTTCTTC	CASSLAGSAYNEQFF
many	TRBJ1-3	TRBV11-2	-	TGTGCCAGCAGCTTAAGAGGAAGAGGAAACACCATATATTTT	CASSLRGRGNTIYF
many	TRBJ2-1	TRBV7-2	-	TGTGCCAGCAGCTTTAGGAGCTACAATGAGCAGTTCTTC	CASSFRSYNEQFF
-	TRBJ1-5	TRBV6-2/TRBV6-3	-	TGTGCCGCCAACGGGGGCAATCAGCCCCAGCATTTT	CAANGGNQPQHF
-	TRBJ2-1	TRBV5-6	TRBD1	TGTGCCAGCAGCATGGGACAGGGGGCGAATGAGCAGTTCTTC	CASSMGQGANEQFF
-	TRBJ2-7	TRBV19	-	TGTGCCTCAGAGGGGGGGCCCCCCTACGAGCAGTACTTC	CASEGGPPYEQYF
many	TRBJ2-2	TRBV11-2	TRBD1	TGTGCCAGCAGCAGGGACAGGGCGAACACCGGGGAGCTGTTTTTT	CASSRDRANTGELFF
many	TRBJ1-5	TRBV5-1	-	TGCGCCAGCAGCTTGGCAGGGAATGGTCAGCCCCAGCATTTT	CASSLAGNGQPQHF
many	TRBJ1-1	TRBV7-9	-	TGTGCCAGCAGCCCAAGACCGAACACTGAAGCTTTCTTT	CASSPRPNTEAFF
many	TRBJ1-1	TRBV3-1	-	TGTGCCAGCAGCCAAGATCCGGGGTCTGAAGCTTTCTTT	CASSQDPGSEAFF
many	TRBJ1-4	TRBV20-1	TRBD1	TGCAGTGCTAGCAGGGGGAATGAAAAACTGTTTTTT	CSASRGNEKLFF
many	TRBJ2-7	TRBV29-1	-	TGCAGCGTTGAACGGCAGGGAACGCGAGAGCAGTACTTC	CSVERQGTREQYF
many	TRBJ1-2	TRBV7-9	-	TGTGCCAGCAGCTCCGGACAGCCCCGGTACTATGGCTACACCTTC	CASSSGQPRYYGYTF
many	TRBJ2-5	TRBV6-2/TRBV6-3	TRBD1	TGTGCCAGCAGATGGACAGGCCAAGAGACCCAGTACTTC	CASRWTGQETQYF
few	TRBJ1-2	TRBV10-3	TRBD1	TGTGCCATCAGTGAGTCGGGACAGGGAAATATTAATGGCTACACCTTC	CAISESGQGNINGYTF
many	TRBJ2-5	TRBV19	TRBD1	TGTGCCAGTAATATCGGACAGGGGACCCAAGAGACCCAGTACTTC	CASNIGQGTQETQYF
-	TRBJ2-7	TRBV5-4	TRBD2	TGTGCCAGCAGCCCGGGGGGCAGCGGGGGCTCCTACGAGCAGTACTTC	CASSPGGSGGSYEQYF
few	TRBJ2-1	TRBV29-1	TRBD2	TGCAGCGTTGACGGTCTAGCGGGGGCCCATGAGCAGTTCTTC	CSVDGLAGAHEQFF
many	TRBJ2-1	TRBV6-5	-	TGTGCCAGCAGTCCCGGCAGGGTCCATGAGCAGTTCTTC	CASSPGRVHEQFF
many	TRBJ1-1	TRBV12-3/TRBV12-4	TRBD1	TGTGCCAGCAGTTTGCCAGGGGGAAGCGCTGAAGCTTTCTTT	CASSLPGGSAEAFF
-	TRBJ1-6	TRBV14	-	TGTGCCAGCAGCCAAGCCTCACAGTCACCCCTCCACTTT	CASSQASQSPLHF
many	TRBJ1-3	TRBV6-6	-	TGTGCCAGCACACAGGGAGCCTCTGGAAACACCATATATTTT	CASTQGASGNTIYF
many	TRBJ2-7	TRBV27	-	TGTGCCAGCATCTCTACATCCTACGAGCAGTACTTC	CASISTSYEQYF
few	TRBJ1-4	TRBV2	-	TGTGCCAGCAGCCTGTCTAGGGGGGGGACACTGTTTTTT	CASSLSRGGTLFF
-	TRBJ2-6	TRBV19	-	TGTTCCTCTTCGACAAGACTGCATGGGGCCAACGTCCTGACTTTC	CSSSTRLHGANVLTF
-	TRBJ2-1	TRBV3-1	-	TGTGCCAGCAGCTACAATGATGAGCAGTTCTTC	CASSYNDEQFF
many	TRBJ1-5	TRBV19	TRBD1	TGTGCCAGTAGTATGATGGGACAGCGCAATCAGCCCCAGCATTTT	CASSMMGQRNQPQHF